This T cell receptor beta chain was recorded in a study of T cell responses to AZD1222 COVID-19 vaccine. Findings of the study overall: Reports indicate that nearly half of spike-specific TCRs are directed at unmutated variant regions. Spike regions recognized by vaccine-associated CD4 TCRs spanned the protein, led by 160-218 and 743-854.

This CDR3 region has 11 residues. The ends were cut back, 8 bases at V and 4 bases at J, with 8 bases in the middle. From germline, CDR1 is MNHEY and CDR2 SMNVEV (reference sequence). Second doses were pooled across both intervals (about 4 or about 12 weeks). The table came from immunoSEQ multiplex PCR; TCRdb's copy has only in-frame clones and leaves some out. The top ten hold about 1.5% of the sample, which has about 180,000 clones, roughly 94% seen once. Details on this clone: The antigen remains unidentified.

The clonotype was recovered from an adult who received the AZD1222 COVID-19 vaccine. This material consisted of peripheral blood, taken 28 days after the second AZD1222 dose. The chain carries TRBV27 and TRBJ1-1; maybe TRBD1 (5 bases). CDR3 coding DNA: TGTGCCAGCTTTAGGGGCACTGAAGCTTTCTTT. It translates to CASFRGTEAFF.